One sample yielded the 2 T cell receptor beta chains listed below, sequenced in a study of blood T cell repertoires in COVID-19 (dated by TCRdb to between 2020 and 2021). Library preparation employed the immunoSEQ multiplex PCR assay. Imported from immuneACCESS, the table was reduced by TCRdb to in-frame sequences with V and J called. These copies leave out some clones; in studies compared against another copy, an unresolved V gene accounts for under half, and the cause of the remainder is not known. The sample table lists approximately 260,000 clones, 80% to 90% of them with a count of one. Of the sample, about 10% falls within the top ten clones. The sequenced material came from peripheral blood. The receptors come from a woman between 65 and 79 years old with COVID-19, enrolled during active disease.

The chain links TRBV6-6 to TRBJ1-1, with D unclear. V gave up 2 bases and J gave up 8 bases, with 6 bases separating them. Germline lookup yields CDR1 MNHNY and CDR2 SVGAGI (reference sequence). There are 11 residues in the CDR3. The DNA of the CDR3 is TGTGCCAGCAGTTACGTCGTGGAAGCTTTCTTT. Protein product: CASSYVVEAFF.

This rearrangement joins TRBV15 to TRBJ2-7; D might be TRBD2 (6 bases). Trimming shortened V by 0 bases and J by 6 bases, and 12 bases separated the two germline ends. The CDR3 length is 14 residues. CDR1 LNHNV and CDR2 YYDKDF come from the germline V gene (reference sequence). CDR3 in amino acids: CATSRDPGVGEQYF. In DNA form, the CDR3 reads TGTGCCACCAGCAGAGATCCGGGGGTCGGCGAGCAGTACTTC. The variable domain in full, with the rest retrieved from reference TRBV15 and TRBJ2-7, is DAMVIQNPRYQVTQFGKPVTLSCSQTLNHNVMYWYQQKSSQAPKLLFHYYDKDFNNEADTPDNFQSRRPNTSFCFLDIRSPGLGDTAMYLCATSRDPGVGEQYFGPGTRLTVT.